Following are 32 T cell receptor beta chains from one sample sequenced in a study of T cell changes during pregnancy in multiple sclerosis. The method was immunoSEQ multiplex PCR; TCRdb's version includes in-frame clones alone and lacks a portion of them. This table holds tens of thousands of clones, about 89% found once. The sample consisted of peripheral blood, taken after pregnancy. These receptors were obtained from a female donor with multiple sclerosis, enrolled in a pregnancy study.

This clone was recorded once. This sequence joins TRBV11-2 and TRBJ1-4; D is uncertain. Germline V lookup: CDR1 SGHAT, CDR2 FQNNGV. The V end was cut by 1 base, the J end by 2 bases, with 11 bases between. The CDR3 runs to 16 residues. CDR3 residues: CASSLGPRATNEKLFF. The CDR3 DNA reads TGTGCCAGCAGCTTAGGGCCGCGGGCGACTAATGAAAAACTGTTTTTT.

This clone showed up just once. The chain links TRBV19 to TRBJ1-1; possible D gene TRBD1, 6 bases. CDR3 length: 13 residues. The germline V gene encodes CDR1 LNHDA and CDR2 SQIVND (reference sequence). With 4 bases removed from V and 11 bases from J, the gap between germline ends came to 17 bases. CDR3 DNA: TGTGCCAGTAGTACACCAGGGGCCACGGTGGCTTTCTTT. Translation gives CASSTPGATVAFF.

The chain is built from TRBV4-2 and TRBJ2-7; 8 nucleotides line up with TRBD2. The CDR3 totals 16 residues. In germline, CDR1 is LGHNA, CDR2 YNFKEQ. Trimming cost V 4 bases and J 0 bases; bases outside gene matches: 8. The CDR3 sequence is CASSPQPTSGSYEQYF. The CDR3 DNA reads TGTGCCAGCAGCCCCCAACCCACTAGCGGCTCCTACGAGCAGTACTTC.

The chain carries TRBV28 and TRBJ2-3; 10 bases map to TRBD1. This CDR3 spans 14 amino acids. With V trimmed by 3 bases and J by 4 bases, 1 base remained unmatched. The V gene's germline CDR1 is MDHEN and CDR2 SYDVKM. The CDR3 reads CASSLGQGPDTQYF. DNA of the CDR3: TGTGCCAGCAGTTTGGGACAGGGGCCAGATACGCAGTATTTT.

The gene calls are TRBV7-2 and TRBJ2-5, with 9 bases matching TRBD2. The V segment lost 8 bases and the J segment 4 bases; nucleotides outside the gene matches: 8. From germline, CDR1 is SGHTA and CDR2 FQGNSA. This CDR3 comprises 14 residues. This chain's CDR3 is CASRGGGARETQYF. The CDR3 DNA sequence: TGTGCCAGCCGCGGCGGGGGGGCAAGAGAGACCCAGTACTTC.

V and J are TRBV4-3 and TRBJ1-6; no definite D call. The CDR3 is 18 amino acids. Germline V gene lookup returns CDR1 LGHNA and CDR2 YSLEER. V was shortened by 0 bases and J by 5 bases, with 17 bases between the two germline ends. The CDR3 DNA follows: TGCGCCAGCAGCCAAGAGCACAGCTATCTCCTTAATAATTCACCCCTCCACTTT. This translates into CASSQEHSYLLNNSPLHF.

V gene TRBV28 combines with J gene TRBJ1-2; 9 positions agree with TRBD1. The ends lost 1 base at V and 6 bases at J; junction bases unmatched: 9. This CDR3 has 16 residues. Germline V gives CDR1 MDHEN, CDR2 SYDVKM. CDR3 DNA: TGTGCCAGCAGTTTATTCTCGGGACAGGGAAAGGATGGCTACACCTTC. Protein sequence: CASSLFSGQGKDGYTF.

This clone was counted a few times. The CDR3 coding sequence is TGTGCCAGCAGCCTTCGGGGGGGACTCCTGTCTGGAAACACCATATATTTT. Its protein product is CASSLRGGLLSGNTIYF. The rearrangement links TRBV5-4 to TRBJ1-3; D may be TRBD1 (5 bases). Germline CDR1 and CDR2: SGHNT and YYREEE (reference sequence). The CDR3 runs to 17 residues. Trimming pared 4 bases from V and 1 base from J, leaving 18 bases between.

A single count supports this clone. J is TRBJ2-7 and V is TRBV5-1, with a possible D match to TRBD2 (6 bases). CDR3 length: 13 residues. Germline V gives CDR1 SGHRS, CDR2 YFSETQ. The V and J ends lost 0 bases and 4 bases respectively, with 8 bases between them. CDR3 loop: CASSLGAGYEQYF. DNA of the CDR3: TGCGCCAGCAGCTTGGGGGCGGGGTACGAGCAGTACTTC.

The chain employs TRBV28 and TRBJ2-7, with a weak D call TRBD1 (6 bases). Trimming removed 6 bases at V and 3 bases at J, with 21 bases between. The CDR3 contains 16 residues. Per the germline V gene, CDR1 is MDHEN and CDR2 is SYDVKM. As DNA, the CDR3 is TGTGCCAGCAGAAACCCGCCCGGACAGCCACACTACGAGCAGTACTTC. Translation: CASRNPPGQPHYEQYF.

The chain employs TRBV2 and TRBJ2-2, with 7 bases lining up with TRBD2. The CDR3 has 18 residues. The germline V gene has CDR1 SNHLY and CDR2 FYNNEI. The V gene end was trimmed by 6 bases and the J gene end by 6 bases; junction bases not matched to a gene: 19. CDR3 sequence: CASSALTATSRWSGELFF. In DNA form, the CDR3 reads TGTGCCAGCAGCGCGTTAACTGCGACTAGCAGGTGGTCCGGGGAGCTGTTTTTT.

This rearrangement joins TRBV9 to TRBJ2-5; 7 bases agree with TRBD2. The length of the CDR3 is 14 residues. The V gene end was trimmed by 0 bases and the J gene end by 2 bases; junction bases not matched to a gene: 1. The germline CDR1 and CDR2 sequences are SGDLS and YYNGEE. CDR3 nucleotides: TGTGCCAGCAGCGTAGCGGGGGGACAAGAGACCCAGTACTTC. Protein product: CASSVAGGQETQYF.

This rearrangement joins TRBV9 to TRBJ2-3; the D gene is possibly TRBD2 (5 bases). V was cut by 0 bases and J by 6 bases, with 11 bases left in between. Germline assignment: CDR1 SGDLS and CDR2 YYNGEE. There are 14 residues in the CDR3. For the CDR3, the DNA is TGTGCCAGCAGCGTAGCGCTCCGCGGGGATACGCAGTATTTT. It yields the protein CASSVALRGDTQYF.

The chain joins TRBV27 to TRBJ2-5, with 11 bases matching TRBD2. The CDR3 loop spans 15 amino acids. J lost 5 bases, V lost 6 bases, and 8 bases had no gene match. The V gene's germline CDR1 is MNHEY and CDR2 SMNVEV (reference sequence). The CDR3 here is CASSHSGGAGETQYF. CDR3 DNA: TGTGCCAGCAGCCATAGCGGGGGGGCGGGTGAGACCCAGTACTTC.

The rearrangement joins TRBV28 to TRBJ2-1, with D maybe TRBD1 (5 bases). The V gene lost 4 bases and the J gene lost 11 bases, with 12 bases spanning the gap. Germline V gene lookup returns CDR1 MDHEN and CDR2 SYDVKM. The length of the CDR3 is 12 residues. CDR3 sequence reads: CASSSWTLQQFF. In DNA form, the CDR3 reads TGTGCCAGCAGTTCCTGGACACTTCAGCAGTTCTTC.

The rearrangement joins TRBV9 to TRBJ1-6, with a tentative D call TRBD1 (5 bases). V lost 4 bases and J lost 5, with 10 bases in between. This CDR3 has 14 residues. Per germline, CDR1 SGDLS and CDR2 YYNGEE. In DNA, the CDR3 is TGTGCCAGCAGCCCCGACAGCCATAATTCACCCCTCCACTTT. Translation gives CASSPDSHNSPLHF.

This clone was counted once. The chain couples TRBV6-6 to TRBJ1-5; D is uncertain. V was shortened by 2 bases and J by 5 bases, with 7 bases between the two germline ends. The CDR3 has 13 residues. In germline, CDR1 is MNHNY, CDR2 SVGAGI (reference sequence). The CDR3 DNA reads as TGTGCCAGCAGTTACGAGGGATATCAGCCCCAGCATTTT. Protein: CASSYEGYQPQHF.

This clone was detected a few times. The DNA for the CDR3 is TGTGCCAGCAGCTTCCACGGGACAGCCTCTGGAAACACCATATATTTT. Its protein product is CASSFHGTASGNTIYF. The V call is TRBV7-2, the J call TRBJ1-3; 7 bases agree with TRBD1. V trimming: 3 bases; J trimming: 0 bases; junction bases outside the gene matches: 5. Per germline, CDR1 SGHTA and CDR2 FQGNSA. This CDR3 has 16 residues.

The chain is built from TRBV6-4 and TRBJ2-3, with 9 bases lining up with TRBD2. Germline CDR1 reads MRHNA; CDR2 reads SNTAGT. The CDR3 is 17 residues long. V trimming: 3 bases; J trimming: 2 bases; junction bases outside the gene matches: 9. CDR3 in amino acids: CASSESPSGDPTDTQYF. In DNA, the CDR3 is TGTGCCAGCAGTGAGAGCCCTAGCGGGGATCCCACAGATACGCAGTATTTT.

The rearrangement uses TRBV4-1 and TRBJ1-3; the D is unclear. Trimming removed 2 bases at V and 0 bases at J, with 17 bases between. The CDR3 has 18 residues. CDR1 is MGHRA, CDR2 YSYEKL, per germline. CDR3 DNA sequence: TGCGCCAGCAGCCAACTAGACCTCCTACCCCGCTCTGGAAACACCATATATTTT. It encodes CASSQLDLLPRSGNTIYF.

The gene calls are TRBV7-3 and TRBJ1-2; no definite D call. The CDR3 has 13 residues. Germline CDR1 reads SGHTA; CDR2 reads FQGTGA. V lost 5 bases and J 2 bases, leaving 9 bases between the germline ends. The chain's CDR3 is CASSPDSNYGYTF. In DNA form, the CDR3 reads TGTGCCAGCAGCCCAGATTCGAACTATGGCTACACCTTC.

This chain links TRBV4-2 with TRBJ2-1; the D gene is possibly TRBD1 (5 bases). The CDR3 totals 15 residues. Germline values: CDR1 LGHNA, CDR2 YNFKEQ. With 4 bases removed from V and 5 bases from J, the gap between germline ends came to 15 bases. CDR3 nucleotide sequence: TGTGCCAGCAGCCTACTTATGGACATAGACAATGAGCAGTTCTTC. The encoded protein is CASSLLMDIDNEQFF.

This chain joins TRBV11-2 and TRBJ2-3; D may be TRBD1 (6 bases). CDR3 length: 16 amino acids. Germline assignment: CDR1 SGHAT and CDR2 FQNNGV. V lost 0 bases to trimming and J lost 0 bases, with 10 bases between them. CDR3 protein: CASSLDLDSSTDTQYF. In DNA, the CDR3 is TGTGCCAGCAGCTTAGATCTGGACAGTAGCACAGATACGCAGTATTTT. The full variable domain, with the rest looked up from reference TRBV11-2 and TRBJ2-3, is EAGVAQSPRYKIIEKRQSVAFWCNPISGHATLYWYQQILGQGPKLLIQFQNNGVVDDSQLPKDRFSAERLKGVDSTLKIQPAKLEDSAVYLCASSLDLDSSTDTQYFGPGTRLTVL.

The chain is built from TRBV28 and TRBJ1-3; D perhaps matches TRBD1 (5 bases). The CDR3 totals 15 residues. The V end was cut by 9 bases, the J end by 0 bases, with 15 bases between. Per germline, CDR1 MDHEN and CDR2 SYDVKM. The DNA for the CDR3 is TGTGCCAGTAAGTCTCCAGGACACTCTGGAAACACCATATATTTT. It specifies CASKSPGHSGNTIYF. Filled out from reference TRBV28 and TRBJ1-3, the complete variable domain reads DVKVTQSSRYLVKRTGEKVFLECVQDMDHENMFWYRQDPGLGLRLIYFSYDVKMKEKGDIPEGYSVSREKKERFSLILESASTNQTSMYLCASKSPGHSGNTIYFGEGSWLTVV.

V usage is TRBV9 and J usage is TRBJ1-6; 7 positions match TRBD1. The germline gives CDR1 SGDLS, CDR2 YYNGEE. This CDR3 region has 15 residues. Germline trimming cut 4 bases from V and 10 bases from J; bases unmatched to any gene: 11. CDR3 in amino acids: CASSPRPTGASPLHF. The CDR3 DNA sequence: TGTGCCAGCAGCCCTCGGCCCACAGGGGCCTCACCCCTCCACTTT.

Only one count was recorded for this clone. J is TRBJ2-5 and V is TRBV30, with 14 bases matching TRBD2. The CDR3 length is 16 residues. Trimming cost V 3 bases and J 2 bases; bases outside gene matches: 5. Germline-derived CDR1 and CDR2 are GTSNPN and SVGIG (reference sequence). The CDR3 coding sequence is TGTGCCTGGAGGGGGACTAGCGGGGGTCTTCAAGAGACCCAGTACTTC. Its protein is CAWRGTSGGLQETQYF.

The CDR3 nucleotides read TGTGCCAGCAGCGTAGGGTCGGGGGGAGGGTCAGATACGCAGTATTTT. Amino acid sequence: CASSVGSGGGSDTQYF. The chain couples TRBV9 to TRBJ2-3; TRBD2 aligns across 7 bases. Germline V gives CDR1 SGDLS, CDR2 YYNGEE. The V segment lost 0 bases and the J segment 4 bases; nucleotides outside the gene matches: 8. The CDR3 is made up of 16 amino acids.

This rearrangement joins TRBV7-2 to TRBJ2-7, with 8 bases lining up with TRBD1. Germline V gene data show CDR1 as SGHTA and CDR2 as FQGNSA. The J segment lost 0 bases and the V segment lost 6 bases, leaving 4 bases of the junction unmatched. This CDR3 contains 14 residues. As DNA, the CDR3 is TGTGCCAGCAGTCGACAGGGGCCCTCCTACGAGCAGTACTTC. It yields the protein CASSRQGPSYEQYF.

V gene TRBV5-6 combines with J gene TRBJ1-2; D may be TRBD1 (5 bases). Between the trimmed V and J ends, which lost 3 bases and 1 base, there was a span of 10 bases. Germline V gives CDR1 SGHDT, CDR2 YYEEEE. The CDR3 consists of 14 residues. The CDR3 DNA sequence: TGTGCCAGCAGCTGGCAGGGTCGTAACTATGGCTACACCTTC. This sequence encodes CASSWQGRNYGYTF.

The V call is TRBV29-1, the J call TRBJ2-3; possibly TRBD1 for D (6 bases). V shed 0 bases and J shed 3 bases, with 10 bases lying between them. This CDR3 contains 14 residues. Germline V gene sequence: CDR1 SQVTM, CDR2 ANQGSEA. In nucleotides, the CDR3 is TGCAGCGTTGAAGACAGGGGAAGGACAGATACGCAGTATTTT. Its translation: CSVEDRGRTDTQYF.

The CDR3 DNA sequence: TGTGCCAGCAGCGCCCGGAGCACAGATACGCAGTATTTT. This codes for CASSARSTDTQYF. The chain is built from TRBV7-3 and TRBJ2-3; D gene uncertain. The CDR3 spans 13 residues. Germline V CDR1 and CDR2: SGHTA, FQGTGA. The germline V and J ends were trimmed by 5 bases and 0 bases, with 6 bases remaining between them.

The chain employs TRBV7-9 and TRBJ2-5; 8 bases align to TRBD2. V shed 11 bases, J shed 4 bases, and the junction held 12 bases outside the gene matches. The CDR3 extends over 14 amino acids. Germline assignment: CDR1 SEHNR and CDR2 FQNEAQ (reference sequence). The CDR3 DNA reads TGTGCCGGGGGAGTTACGGGGGGGCGAGAGACCCAGTACTTC. Protein: CAGGVTGGRETQYF.